Listed below are T cell receptor beta chains from one sample, sequenced in a study of cytomegalovirus exposure and HLA in healthy donors. Sequenced by immunoSEQ multiplex PCR; TCRdb stores in-frame clones only, minus some. The table has under 200,000 clones, 84% seen once. Specimen: PBMCs. Receptors were obtained from a man aged 18 to 30 in good health and CMV-seropositive. The CDR3 runs from the conserved cysteine through the conserved F or W. A D gene is named only where the DNA matches it firmly. Size tells how often a clone was seen (once, few, many) or the class of an expanded clone, and some rows leave it out.

size: -
J: TRBJ2-7
V: TRBV9
D: -
DNA: TGTGCCAGCAGCGTAGCCCTAGCGTCGTCCCTCTACGAGCAGTACTTC
CDR3: CASSVALASSLYEQYF

size: few
J: TRBJ1-1
V: TRBV27
D: TRBD1
DNA: TGTGCCAGCAGTTCCGGGACAGGGTGGGTGGAAGCTTTCTTT
CDR3: CASSSGTGWVEAFF

size: once
J: TRBJ2-7
V: TRBV28
D: -
DNA: TGTGCCAGCGCAACCGGGATTTACGAGCAGTACTTC
CDR3: CASATGIYEQYF

size: -
J: TRBJ1-4
V: TRBV18
D: -
DNA: TGTGCCAGCTCATCTGGACAGGAAAAACTGTTTTTT
CDR3: CASSSGQEKLFF

size: -
J: TRBJ2-7
V: TRBV7-2
D: TRBD1
DNA: TGTGCCAGCAGCCCATCCGGGACAGGGCCCTACGAGCAGTACTTC
CDR3: CASSPSGTGPYEQYF

size: -
J: TRBJ1-5
V: TRBV30
D: TRBD1
DNA: TGTGCCTGGGGCGGGACAGCAAGCAATCAGCCCCAGCATTTT
CDR3: CAWGGTASNQPQHF

size: -
J: TRBJ2-5
V: TRBV27
D: -
DNA: TGTGCCAGCAGTTTAGGGGGGAGAGAGACCCAGTACTTC
CDR3: CASSLGGRETQYF

size: -
J: TRBJ2-1
V: TRBV9
D: TRBD1
DNA: TGTGCCAGCAGCGTAGTCCCCGGACAGGGGGCCAACAATGAGCAGTTCTTC
CDR3: CASSVVPGQGANNEQFF

size: -
J: TRBJ2-1
V: TRBV29-1
D: TRBD2
DNA: TGCAGCGTTGAAGAAACTAGCGGGAGAGGATTGGGGCAGTTCTTC
CDR3: CSVEETSGRGLGQFF

size: -
J: TRBJ2-7
V: TRBV30
D: -
DNA: TGTGCCTGGAGCCGCAGGGGCGCGACCTACGAGCAGTACTTC
CDR3: CAWSRRGATYEQYF

size: -
J: TRBJ2-1
V: TRBV7-2
D: TRBD2
DNA: TGTGCCAGCAGCTTAGAACTAGCGGCACAGTTCTTC
CDR3: CASSLELAAQFF

size: -
J: TRBJ2-2
V: TRBV7-2
D: TRBD1
DNA: TGTGCCAGCAGCTTAATGGGACAGGCCAACACCGGGGAGCTGTTTTTT
CDR3: CASSLMGQANTGELFF

size: -
J: TRBJ1-5
V: TRBV28
D: -
DNA: TGTGCCAGCACCGACCCTCAGCCGGGACACCCGATTTGGGGCCAGCCCCAGCATTTT
CDR3: CASTDPQPGHPIWGQPQHF

size: -
J: TRBJ2-3
V: TRBV30
D: TRBD2
DNA: TGTGCCTGGAGTCTAGCGGTTAGCACAGATACGCAGTATTTT
CDR3: CAWSLAVSTDTQYF

size: -
J: TRBJ2-6
V: TRBV6-5
D: -
DNA: TGTGCCAGCAGTCGGGGGAGCTCTGGGGCCAACGTCCTGACTTTC
CDR3: CASSRGSSGANVLTF

size: -
J: TRBJ1-2
V: TRBV7-2
D: TRBD1
DNA: TGTGCCAGCAGCTTAGCCCGGGACAGTTCTTATGGCTACACCTTC
CDR3: CASSLARDSSYGYTF

size: many
J: TRBJ1-2
V: TRBV4-1
D: -
DNA: TGCGCCAGCAGCTTCGAACGTACAGCTACCTATGGCTACACCTTC
CDR3: CASSFERTATYGYTF

size: -
J: TRBJ1-4
V: TRBV9
D: -
DNA: TGTGCCAGCAGCCCCCTAGGGGTAGAGGAAAAACTGTTTTTT
CDR3: CASSPLGVEEKLFF

size: -
J: TRBJ2-7
V: TRBV28
D: TRBD2
DNA: TGTGCCAGCAGTGGGGGGGCCTACGAGCAGTACTTC
CDR3: CASSGGAYEQYF

size: many
J: TRBJ2-7
V: TRBV2
D: -
DNA: TGTGCCAGCGGCTCTTCCCATTCGTACGAGCAGTACTTC
CDR3: CASGSSHSYEQYF

size: -
J: TRBJ1-1
V: TRBV7-2
D: -
DNA: TGTGCCAGCAGGGAATCACAGGGGAACACTGAAGCTTTCTTT
CDR3: CASRESQGNTEAFF

size: -
J: TRBJ2-3
V: TRBV11-2
D: TRBD1
DNA: TGTGCCAGCAGCATACAGGGGCTGACAGATACGCAGTATTTT
CDR3: CASSIQGLTDTQYF

size: -
J: TRBJ2-7
V: TRBV5-1
D: TRBD2
DNA: TGCGCCAGCAGGACCACTAGCGGGAGCTACGAGCAGTACTTC
CDR3: CASRTTSGSYEQYF

size: once
J: TRBJ2-1
V: TRBV7-3
D: TRBD2
DNA: TGTGCCAGCAGCTTAACGGGATTGGGACTAGGCTCCTACAATGAGCAGTTCTTC
CDR3: CASSLTGLGLGSYNEQFF

size: -
J: TRBJ1-1
V: TRBV6-6
D: -
DNA: TGTGCCAGCAGTTACGCGGAAGCAGACACTGAAGCTTTCTTT
CDR3: CASSYAEADTEAFF

size: few
J: TRBJ2-7
V: TRBV4-1
D: TRBD1
DNA: TGCGCCAGCAGCCAAGACCGACAGGGATTGGAGTACTTC
CDR3: CASSQDRQGLEYF

size: -
J: TRBJ2-2
V: TRBV30
D: TRBD2
DNA: TGTGCCGGCTTAAGCGGGAGTAACACCGGGGAGCTGTTTTTT
CDR3: CAGLSGSNTGELFF

size: few
J: TRBJ2-1
V: TRBV19
D: -
DNA: TGTGCCAGTAGTATAGGGCTTGAGCAGTTCTTC
CDR3: CASSIGLEQFF

size: -
J: TRBJ2-1
V: TRBV7-8
D: TRBD2
DNA: TGTGCCAGCAGCCGCCGAGGAGGTAGCGGGAGCGGGACCTACAATGAGCAGTTCTTC
CDR3: CASSRRGGSGSGTYNEQFF

size: -
J: TRBJ1-1
V: TRBV7-2
D: -
DNA: TGTGCCAGCAGCCCAGTTCGGGGGGCGGCTGAAGCTTTCTTT
CDR3: CASSPVRGAAEAFF

size: -
J: TRBJ2-3
V: TRBV5-4
D: TRBD2
DNA: TGTGCCAGCAGCCCCGGACTAGGTACAGATACGCAGTATTTT
CDR3: CASSPGLGTDTQYF

size: -
J: TRBJ1-4
V: TRBV28
D: -
DNA: TGTGCCAGCAGAGCCGAGGAGTGGCTGTTTTTT
CDR3: CASRAEEWLFF

size: once
J: TRBJ2-5
V: TRBV2
D: TRBD1
DNA: TGTGCCAGCAGAGGCGACAGGGCTCCCCAAGAGACCCAGTACTTC
CDR3: CASRGDRAPQETQYF

size: -
J: TRBJ2-3
V: TRBV4-3
D: TRBD1
DNA: TGCGCCAGCAGCCAAGACGCCAGGGGGATGAATACGCAGTATTTT
CDR3: CASSQDARGMNTQYF

size: -
J: TRBJ1-4
V: TRBV6-5
D: TRBD1
DNA: TGTGCCAGCAGACCGACAGGGGGTTATGAAAAACTGTTTTTT
CDR3: CASRPTGGYEKLFF

size: -
J: TRBJ1-1
V: TRBV11-2
D: -
DNA: TGTGCCAGCAGCTTGGCAGGGAAAAACACTGAAGCTTTCTTT
CDR3: CASSLAGKNTEAFF

size: -
J: TRBJ2-1
V: TRBV12-5
D: TRBD2
DNA: TGTGCTAGTGTAAAGCGGGAGGGCCTGCATGAGCAGTTCTTC
CDR3: CASVKREGLHEQFF

size: -
J: TRBJ1-4
V: TRBV15
D: TRBD1
DNA: TGTGCCACCGGGCAGGGGGAAACTAATGAAAAACTGTTTTTT
CDR3: CATGQGETNEKLFF

size: -
J: TRBJ2-1
V: TRBV5-8
D: -
DNA: TGTGCCAGCAGCCAATCCGCGGGGTGGGTACGGACGCCGGCGTTCTTC
CDR3: CASSQSAGWVRTPAFF

size: -
J: TRBJ2-2
V: TRBV5-6
D: -
DNA: TGTGCCAGCAGCCCAGACGATCAGGGCTTGGTCACCGGGGAGCTGTTTTTT
CDR3: CASSPDDQGLVTGELFF

size: -
J: TRBJ1-1
V: TRBV29-1
D: -
DNA: TGCAGCGTCGACCTTGTTTCTAGGAACACTGAAGCTTTCTTT
CDR3: CSVDLVSRNTEAFF

size: -
J: TRBJ2-2
V: TRBV2
D: -
DNA: TGTGCCAGCACCAACATTGCCGGGGGCACCGGGGAGCTGTTTTTT
CDR3: CASTNIAGGTGELFF

size: -
J: TRBJ2-7
V: TRBV7-2
D: -
DNA: TGTGCCAGCAGCCCAAGAGGGGGGGCGCAGTACTTC
CDR3: CASSPRGGAQYF

size: -
J: TRBJ2-1
V: TRBV9
D: -
DNA: TGTGCCAGCAGCGTAGCATACAATGAGCAGTTCTTC
CDR3: CASSVAYNEQFF

size: -
J: TRBJ2-6
V: TRBV7-2
D: -
DNA: TGTGCCAGCAGCTTAGGATGGGGGGGCCCTGGGGCCAACGTCCTGACTTTC
CDR3: CASSLGWGGPGANVLTF

size: -
J: TRBJ1-2
V: TRBV9
D: TRBD1
DNA: TGTGCCAGCAGCGTAGGGCAGGGGGCGGGTGGCTACACCTTC
CDR3: CASSVGQGAGGYTF

size: once
J: TRBJ1-1
V: TRBV27
D: -
DNA: TGTGCCAGCAGTCCCCTCCCATCGGGGACTGAAGCTTTCTTT
CDR3: CASSPLPSGTEAFF

size: -
J: TRBJ2-1
V: TRBV11-2
D: TRBD2
DNA: TGTGCCAGCAGCTTATCCGGGACTAGGCCGTACAATGAGCAGTTCTTC
CDR3: CASSLSGTRPYNEQFF